This T cell receptor (beta chain) was documented in a study of shared T cell receptors in the human thymus. Assay: immunoSEQ multiplex PCR; the TCRdb copy retains only in-frame clones and omits some. The sample holds 540,000 or so clones, 75% to 80% seen once. Germline V lookup: CDR1 MNHNS, CDR2 SASEGT. This CDR3 region has 15 residues. V gave up 1 base and J gave up 1 base, with 8 bases separating them. This sample also belongs to another study, concerning human thymus T cells. As that report states: Donor material was obtained from healthy Finnish infants undergoing corrective surgery for congenital heart defects. Repertoires from thymus and blood appeared to show biased V and J gene usage.

The specimen sequenced was thymocytes. This TCR was sampled from a boy younger than two with a congenital heart defect. The chain couples TRBV6-1 to TRBJ2-1; D gene ambiguous. In nucleotides, the CDR3 is TGTGCCAGCAGTGAAGAAGCGCCTTCCTACAATGAGCAGTTCTTC. Residues: CASSEEAPSYNEQFF.